Below, 23 T cell receptor beta chains from the same sample are listed, as sequenced in a study of blood T cell repertoires in COVID-19 (dated by TCRdb to about 2020). Receptor libraries were prepared by the immunoSEQ multiplex PCR assay. This is the immuneACCESS table as TCRdb keeps it, with only in-frame sequences that have V and J called. A part of the clones is gone; compared with another copy, unresolved V genes explain less than half, and the rest is unexplained. The table for this sample lists about 220,000 clones; 70% to 85% of them were counted only once. Together, the top ten hold about 10% of the sample. The sequencing sample was made of peripheral blood. Receptor source: a man in his fifties with active or convalescent COVID-19.

This sequence joins TRBV4-1 and TRBJ2-5; the match to TRBD1 covers 9 bases. Looked up from germline, CDR1 is MGHRA and CDR2 is YSYEKL. Trimming at V came to 6 bases and at J to 3 bases, leaving 8 bases not matched to a gene. The CDR3 has 15 amino acids. CDR3 sequence: CASRHTGTGKETQYF. The CDR3 bases are TGCGCCAGCAGACATACCGGGACAGGGAAAGAGACCCAGTACTTC.

This clone has a single count. DNA of the CDR3: TGTGCCAGCTCGCCGTCGGTAGGCGGGGGCTACGAGCAGTACTTC. Translating gives CASSPSVGGGYEQYF. The chain recombines TRBV18 with TRBJ2-7; 7 bases align to TRBD2. Unmatched junction bases numbered 11, after V lost 6 bases and J lost 3 bases. Germline loops: CDR1 KGHSH, CDR2 LQKENI. The CDR3 has 15 amino acids.

The chain employs TRBV6-2 or TRBV6-3 and TRBJ1-5; no clear D. CDR1 and CDR2 (germline): MNHEY, SVGEGT. This CDR3 is 13 amino acids long. V gave up 5 bases and J gave up 10 bases, with 15 bases separating them. The CDR3 DNA reads TGTGCCAGCAGTCCGACGGGTCCCGGACCCCAGCATTTT. Translation gives CASSPTGPGPQHF.

The rearrangement links TRBV11-2 to TRBJ1-6; D remains unclear. There are 12 residues in the CDR3. The ends were cut back, 4 bases at V and 5 bases at J, with 3 bases in the middle. The germline gives CDR1 SGHAT, CDR2 FQNNGV. The CDR3 reads CASSSNNSPLHF. The CDR3, as DNA: TGTGCCAGCAGCTCAAATAATTCACCCCTCCACTTT.

This clone is a singleton in its sample. The chain combines TRBV20-1 with TRBJ1-5, with 8 nucleotides matching TRBD1. Germline CDR1 is DFQATT and CDR2 is SNEGSKA (reference sequence). The CDR3 runs to 14 residues. V dropped 3 bases and J dropped 5; count of bases not matched to a gene: 6. The CDR3 nucleotides are TGCAGTGCTAGTAAGGGACAGGATCATCAGCCCCAGCATTTT. This encodes CSASKGQDHQPQHF.

The chain recombines TRBV9 with TRBJ2-2; 10 bases match TRBD2. Germline V lookup: CDR1 SGDLS, CDR2 YYNGEE. V shed 3 bases and J 5 bases; nucleotides not matched to a gene: 13. This CDR3 has 18 amino acids. CDR3 nucleotides: TGTGCCAGCAGCGCACGTCCGCTAGCGGGAGAAGGGACCGGGGAGCTGTTTTTT. Translating gives CASSARPLAGEGTGELFF.

For the CDR3, the DNA is TGTGCCAGTAGTATTACGGACAGGGGAGGAAATCAGCCCCAGCATTTT. Its protein is CASSITDRGGNQPQHF. The chain has TRBV19 and TRBJ1-5; 9 positions match TRBD1. This CDR3 comprises 16 residues. CDR1 is LNHDA, CDR2 SQIVND, per germline (reference sequence). Losses at the gene ends were 3 bases for V and 4 bases for J; bases not matched to a gene: 7.

This chain joins TRBV18 and TRBJ1-1; tentatively, D is TRBD1 (6 bases). Trimming pared 1 base from V and 4 bases from J, leaving 16 bases between. This CDR3 is built from 16 residues. The germline V gene encodes CDR1 KGHSH and CDR2 LQKENI. The CDR3 sequence is CASSPRSGAGSTEAFF. CDR3 DNA: TGTGCCAGCTCACCACGGTCAGGGGCAGGGAGCACTGAAGCTTTCTTT.

The gene calls are TRBV21-1 and TRBJ2-1; TRBD2 reflects the table's D call only, with no check against the DNA. TRBV21-1 is described as a pseudogene. There are 16 residues in the CDR3. This CDR3 is CASSARLAGPYNEQFF. The CDR3 nucleotides read TGTGCCAGCAGCGCACGACTAGCGGGACCCTACAATGAGCAGTTCTTC.

The CDR3, as DNA: TGCGCCAGCAGGTACGGACTAGCGGGCAACAATGAGCAGTTCTTC. This gives the protein CASRYGLAGNNEQFF. The chain employs TRBV10-2 and TRBJ2-1; 11 bases align to TRBD2. V trimming: 6 bases; J trimming: 5 bases; junction bases outside the gene matches: 6. This CDR3 region has 15 residues. Germline V gene data show CDR1 as WSHSY and CDR2 as SAAADI.

V gene TRBV2 combines with J gene TRBJ1-1, with D hard to call. The CDR3 spans 13 residues. Between the trimmed V and J ends, which lost 0 bases and 5 bases, there was a span of 7 bases. Per the germline V gene, CDR1 is SNHLY and CDR2 is FYNNEI. The CDR3 protein is CASSEASGTEAFF. For the CDR3, the DNA is TGTGCCAGCAGTGAAGCATCGGGTACTGAAGCTTTCTTT. The full variable domain, with the rest looked up from reference TRBV2 and TRBJ1-1, is EPEVTQTPSHQVTQMGQEVILRCVPISNHLYFYWYRQILGQKVEFLVSFYNNEISEKSEIFDDQFSVERPDGSNFTLKIRSTKLEDSAMYFCASSEASGTEAFFGQGTRLTVV.

The chain has TRBV7-9 and TRBJ1-1; D is possibly TRBD1 (6 bases). The V end lost 1 base, the J end lost 0 bases, and 9 bases lay between the germline ends. Germline V gene lookup returns CDR1 SEHNR and CDR2 FQNEAQ (reference sequence). There are 15 residues in the CDR3. The CDR3 sequence is CASSLETGVNTEAFF. In DNA form, the CDR3 reads TGTGCCAGCAGCTTAGAGACAGGAGTGAACACTGAAGCTTTCTTT.

This chain connects TRBV2 to TRBJ1-5, with no clear D. CDR1 is SNHLY, CDR2 FYNNEI, per germline. The CDR3 sequence is 13 residues long. V lost 8 bases, J lost 4 bases, and 12 bases lay in between. CDR3 coding DNA: TGTGCCAGCGCCGACTCGGGGAATCAGCCCCAGCATTTT. Translated, it gives CASADSGNQPQHF. The complete variable domain, with remaining parts taken from reference TRBV2 and TRBJ1-5, reads EPEVTQTPSHQVTQMGQEVILRCVPISNHLYFYWYRQILGQKVEFLVSFYNNEISEKSEIFDDQFSVERPDGSNFTLKIRSTKLEDSAMYFCASADSGNQPQHFGDGTRLSIL.

The CDR3 loop is CASSFQVWGTSAYEQYF. CDR3 in DNA: TGTGCCAGCAGTTTCCAAGTTTGGGGGACTAGCGCTTACGAGCAGTACTTC. The rearrangement joins TRBV28 to TRBJ2-7; 10 positions agree with TRBD2. The V and J ends lost 3 bases and 4 bases, in that order; junction bases with no gene match: 12. The CDR3 has 17 amino acids. The germline gives CDR1 MDHEN, CDR2 SYDVKM.

This chain joins TRBV6-2 or TRBV6-3 and TRBJ1-1; tentative D call: TRBD1 (5 bases). Germline CDR1 reads MNHEY; CDR2 reads SVGEGT. Trimming took 3 bases from V and 4 from J, leaving 12 bases between them. CDR3 size: 14 residues. CDR3: CASSYETGSTEAFF. CDR3 DNA: TGTGCCAGCAGTTATGAAACAGGATCCACTGAAGCTTTCTTT.

The gene calls are TRBV3-1 (or the pseudogene TRBV3-2) and TRBJ1-6; D is perhaps TRBD1 (5 bases). The CDR3 spans 15 residues. CDR1 and CDR2 from the germline V gene are LGHDT and YNNKEL (reference sequence). V was trimmed by 1 base and J by 9 bases, leaving 13 bases between them. The CDR3 sequence is CASSQVGQGGSPLHF. In nucleotides, the CDR3 is TGTGCCAGCAGCCAAGTTGGCCAGGGAGGTTCACCCCTCCACTTT.

This chain links TRBV18 with TRBJ2-7; possible D gene TRBD1, 5 bases. Trimming removed 4 bases at V and 6 bases at J, with 10 bases between. This CDR3 region has 12 residues. Germline CDR1 reads KGHSH; CDR2 reads LQKENI. CDR3 DNA sequence: TGTGCCAGCTCACTCAGGGTGGGCGAGCAGTACGTC. Protein sequence: CASSLRVGEQYV.

This chain joins TRBV4-1 and TRBJ2-1, with TRBD1 as a possible D gene (6 bases). This CDR3 contains 15 residues. Per germline, CDR1 MGHRA and CDR2 YSYEKL. With 7 bases removed from V and 0 bases from J, the gap between germline ends came to 13 bases. CDR3 region: CASTGPGASYNEQFF. As DNA, the CDR3 is TGCGCCAGCACGGGACCAGGGGCCTCCTACAATGAGCAGTTCTTC.

CDR3 protein: CASSLSSGSYNEQFF. CDR3 DNA: TGTGCCAGCAGCTTGTCTAGCGGATCCTACAATGAGCAGTTCTTC. The rearrangement links TRBV5-4 to TRBJ2-1; 7 nucleotides agree with TRBD2. CDR3 size: 15 residues. Germline trimming cut 1 base from V and 1 base from J; bases unmatched to any gene: 2. The germline V gene has CDR1 SGHNT and CDR2 YYREEE (reference sequence).

V gene TRBV7-2 combines with J gene TRBJ2-7, with TRBD1 matching over 8 bases. This CDR3 has 13 residues. With V trimmed by 8 bases and J by 3 bases, 6 bases remained unmatched. Germline V gene data show CDR1 as SGHTA and CDR2 as FQGNSA. The CDR3 sequence is CASSGTGVYEQYF. The CDR3 DNA is TGTGCCAGCTCCGGGACAGGAGTCTACGAGCAGTACTTC.

With respect to this clone: The identical CDR3 is also encoded by other nucleotide sequences in the sample. The chain recombines TRBV7-2 with TRBJ2-5; a possible D gene is TRBD1 (5 bases). Deletions cut 5 bases from V and 2 bases from J, with 9 bases between. The germline gives CDR1 SGHTA, CDR2 FQGNSA. CDR3 size: 13 residues. As DNA, the CDR3 is TGTGCCAGCAGCAGGGGTACTCAAGAGACCCAGTACTTC. This translates into CASSRGTQETQYF.

The J gene is TRBJ2-3, the V gene TRBV19, with D tentatively TRBD2 (7 bases). Germline V gene data show CDR1 as LNHDA and CDR2 as SQIVND (reference sequence). V gave up 6 bases and J gave up 4 bases, with 14 bases separating them. The CDR3 runs 14 residues. As DNA, the CDR3 is TGTGCCAGTAGCGAGGGGGGGTGGCCAGATACGCAGTATTTT. This encodes CASSEGGWPDTQYF.

The chain carries TRBV15 and TRBJ1-4; 10 nucleotides match TRBD1. Germline CDR1 reads LNHNV; CDR2 reads YYDKDF (reference sequence). The CDR3 extends over 15 amino acids. Losses at the gene ends were 2 bases for V and 7 bases for J; bases not matched to a gene: 4. The CDR3 loop reads CATSRPDRGSEKLFF. CDR3 DNA: TGTGCCACCAGCAGACCGGACAGGGGGAGTGAAAAACTGTTTTTT.